This T cell receptor beta chain was observed in a study of blood T cells in healthy people across ages. The study's findings and limits: The diversity estimates, figures obtained from one million T cells, were considered underestimates. In older individuals, TCR beta diversity per million T cells was lower, falling roughly linearly with age.

Next came a second PCR, run for about 7 to 12 cycles, which used a sample-barcoded 5' primer along with a J-beta primer mix. TCRdb re-analysed the 5' RACE reads in MiXCR, keeping a single row per CDR3 protein. The data hold around 710,000 distinct CDR3 sequences, with around 46% observed a single time. This clonotype was observed once. Its target is not known. The V gene's germline CDR1 is DFQATT and CDR2 SNEGSKA (reference sequence). The CDR3 length is 13 residues. Germline trimming cut 8 bases from V and 4 bases from J; bases unmatched to any gene: 4. This receptor was identified in a woman aged 55-70 years in good health. The chain recombines TRBV20-1 with TRBJ2-1; 11 nucleotides agree with TRBD1. The sample taken for sequencing was blood. CDR3 in amino acids: CSFGTGGYNEQFF. CDR3 DNA: TGCAGTTTCGGGACAGGGGGTTACAATGAGCAGTTCTTC.